These T cell receptor beta chains were read from a single sample in a study of T cell responses to AZD1222 COVID-19 vaccine. Sequencing used immunoSEQ multiplex PCR; TCRdb keeps in-frame clones, though not all of them. In the table there are 120,000 to 150,000 clones, 85% to 95% of which are singletons. The sample was peripheral blood, taken on day 0 of MenACWY control vaccination. Receptors originate from an adult in good health. CDR3s include the opening cysteine and the closing phenylalanine or tryptophan. Each record gives: V gene, J gene, D gene, CDR3 protein, CDR3 DNA. A D gene is named only where the DNA matches it firmly.

TRBV6-5	TRBJ1-2	NA	CASRLWTSSKGYTF	TGTGCCAGCAGATTATGGACAAGTTCTAAGGGCTACACCTTC
TRBV27	TRBJ2-2	NA	CASSNPNTGELFF	TGTGCCAGCAGTAACCCTAACACCGGGGAGCTGTTTTTT
TRBV9	TRBJ1-6	TRBD1	CASSVGSDREGALHF	TGTGCCAGCAGCGTAGGGTCGGACAGGGAGGGTGCCCTCCACTTT
TRBV25-1	TRBJ2-2	NA	CASTIGSMGTGELFF	TGTGCCAGCACCATCGGAAGTATGGGAACCGGGGAGCTGTTTTTT
TRBV5-1	TRBJ2-3	TRBD1	CASSLGQGNTDTQYF	TGCGCCAGCAGCTTGGGACAGGGTAACACAGATACGCAGTATTTT
TRBV5-1	TRBJ2-1	TRBD2	CASRKVAGNEQFF	TGCGCCAGCAGGAAGGTAGCGGGTAATGAGCAGTTCTTC
TRBV5-5	TRBJ2-6	NA	CASTLGPPSPGANVLTF	TGTGCCAGCACCCTGGGACCTCCATCCCCTGGGGCCAACGTCCTGACTTTC
TRBV28	TRBJ2-1	TRBD2	CASRQTGAGGEQFF	TGTGCCAGCAGGCAGACGGGCGCGGGAGGGGAGCAGTTCTTC
TRBV7-9	TRBJ1-2	NA	CASSLLMGGYGYTF	TGTGCCAGCAGCTTACTTATGGGAGGGTATGGCTACACCTTC
TRBV6-5	TRBJ1-2	TRBD1	CASSYTTGTAGGYTF	TGTGCCAGCAGCTATACGACCGGGACAGCCGGTGGCTACACCTTC
TRBV27	TRBJ2-4	TRBD2	CASSASGMLAKNIQYF	TGTGCCAGCAGTGCAAGCGGGATGCTAGCCAAAAACATTCAGTACTTC